The sequence of this T cell receptor (beta chain) was determined in a study of regulatory T cells in long-lasting Graves disease. Whole-study results and caveats: TRBV28, TRBJ1-2 and TRBJ2-5 were favored in persistent disease.

There are a few counts of this clonotype. Its specificity is unknown. For TCR beta, libraries came from iRepertoire HTBI primers and Arm-PCR of CDR3 regions. TCRdb reprocessed the multiplex PCR reads with MiXCR, giving one entry per CDR3 protein. This sample has over 450,000 distinct CDR3 sequences, with 20% to 25% found just once. Indicated time point: persistent/refractory GD, antithyroid drugs over 5 years with positive TRAb. Making the TCR library involved RNA that had been extracted from PBMCs. There are 15 residues in the CDR3. Deletions cut 2 bases from V and 2 bases from J, with 9 bases between. Germline V gene sequence: CDR1 MNHEY, CDR2 SVGEGT.

The chain couples TRBV6-2 or TRBV6-3 to TRBJ1-4, with D possibly being TRBD1 (5 bases). The sample in question was peripheral blood mononuclear cells (PBMCs), obtained when the disease was refractory, from a patient treated with antithyroid drugs. This receptor was obtained from a female donor with Graves disease. The CDR3 nucleotides are TGTGCCAGCAGTTACGGGGGACTTACTAATGAAAAACTGTTTTTT. Protein: CASSYGGLTNEKLFF.